The 20 T cell receptor beta chains presented below share a single source sample, sequenced in a study of OX40 agonist ivuxolimab in advanced cancers. Generated by immunoSEQ multiplex PCR, the TCRdb table keeps only in-frame clones and is missing some. Among 45,000 to 55,000 clones, approximately 84% were seen once, and the ten largest hold 9.9%. Here the sequenced sample was CD4+ or CD8+ T cells sorted from blood, taken in a trial of the OX40 agonist ivuxolimab. Receptor source: an adult with an advanced solid tumor such as melanoma, head and neck, liver or kidney cancer.

The rearrangement uses TRBV6-1 and TRBJ1-1; no definite D call. This CDR3 has 13 residues. The V end lost 2 bases, the J end lost 0 bases, and 4 bases lay between the germline ends. Looked up from germline, CDR1 is MNHNS and CDR2 is SASEGT. This CDR3 reads CASSESLNTEAFF. In DNA form, the CDR3 reads TGTGCCAGCAGTGAAAGTCTGAACACTGAAGCTTTCTTT.

A single count supports this clone. The chain is built from TRBV19 and TRBJ2-6, with TRBD1 identical over 7 bases. The length of the CDR3 is 18 residues. Germline CDR1 LNHDA, CDR2 SQIVND (reference sequence). V lost 5 bases and J lost 1; bases outside the gene matches: 11. The CDR3: CASSPKRGGTSGANVLTF. The CDR3 DNA reads as TGTGCCAGTAGTCCAAAAAGAGGGGGCACATCTGGGGCCAACGTCCTGACTTTC.

This clone was seen once. This chain links TRBV10-3 with TRBJ2-7; D is ambiguous. The V end lost 0 bases, the J end lost 7 bases, and 7 bases lay between the germline ends. Per germline, CDR1 ENHRY and CDR2 SYGVKD. CDR3 length: 12 amino acids. CDR3 residues: CAISESGYEQYF. The CDR3 DNA is TGTGCCATCAGTGAGTCGGGGTATGAGCAGTACTTC.

The gene calls are TRBV30 and TRBJ2-5; no clear D. V was clipped by 1 base and J by 4 bases, with 7 bases between them. The CDR3 consists of 12 residues. The germline CDR1 and CDR2 sequences are GTSNPN and SVGIG (reference sequence). The CDR3 here is CAWSGKVETQYF. CDR3 sequence (DNA): TGTGCCTGGAGTGGGAAAGTAGAGACCCAGTACTTC.

The chain combines TRBV5-1 with TRBJ1-2; D not resolved. This CDR3 region has 15 residues. Trimming removed 2 bases at V and 0 bases at J, with 11 bases between. The germline CDR1 and CDR2 sequences are SGHRS and YFSETQ. The CDR3 region has the DNA TGCGCCAGCAGCTTAACAGCGCCTGCTAACTATGGCTACACCTTC. This codes for CASSLTAPANYGYTF. Combining the CDR3 with reference TRBV5-1 and TRBJ1-2 gives the whole variable domain KAGVTQTPRYLIKTRGQQVTLSCSPISGHRSVSWYQQTPGQGLQFLFEYFSETQRNKGNFPGRFSGRQFSNSRSEMNVSTLELGDSALYLCASSLTAPANYGYTFGSGTRLTVV.

V gene TRBV2 combines with J gene TRBJ2-1, with 12 bases lining up with TRBD2. The V segment lost 4 bases and the J segment 4 bases; nucleotides outside the gene matches: 2. The CDR3 spans 15 residues. From germline, CDR1 is SNHLY and CDR2 FYNNEI. The CDR3 nucleotides are TGTGCCAGCAGTGTAGGACTAGCGGGATACAATGAGCAGTTCTTC. Translation gives CASSVGLAGYNEQFF.

J is TRBJ2-2 and V is TRBV6-1; TRBD1 matches 9 bases. The V segment lost 6 bases and the J segment 3 bases; nucleotides outside the gene matches: 5. The CDR3 is 15 amino acids. The germline V gene encodes CDR1 MNHNS and CDR2 SASEGT. The CDR3, as DNA: TGTGCCAGCAGGACAGGGGGTTCTTACACCGGGGAGCTGTTTTTT. It is translated as CASRTGGSYTGELFF.

V and J are TRBV5-5 and TRBJ2-1; no clear D gene. Germline assignment: CDR1 SGHKS and CDR2 YYEKEE (reference sequence). The length of the CDR3 is 14 residues. Trimming took off 3 bases at V and 8 bases at J, with 15 bases between the two ends. Here the CDR3 reads CASSYELYADEQFF. DNA of the CDR3: TGTGCCAGCAGCTATGAGCTCTACGCCGATGAGCAGTTCTTC.

This clone has only a few counts. V gene TRBV20-1 combines with J gene TRBJ1-1, with D unresolved. The CDR3 covers 11 residues. Germline CDR1 and CDR2: DFQATT and SNEGSKA (reference sequence). For the CDR3, the DNA is TGCAGCGGGAGTAGGGTTACTGAAGCTTTCTTT. It is translated as CSGSRVTEAFF.

This chain uses TRBV6-5 with TRBJ1-6; maybe TRBD1 (6 bases). This CDR3 region has 14 residues. The V end lost 5 bases, the J end lost 6 bases, and 11 bases lay between the germline ends. Germline-derived CDR1 and CDR2 are MNHEY and SVGAGI. The DNA for the CDR3 is TGTGCCAGCAGTATCAACAGGGTTAATTCACCCCTCCACTTT. This gives the protein CASSINRVNSPLHF.

This chain joins TRBV28 and TRBJ2-1; the D is unclear. Germline V lookup: CDR1 MDHEN, CDR2 SYDVKM. The CDR3 loop spans 16 amino acids. V dropped 2 bases and J dropped 0 bases, with 11 bases sitting between them. CDR3 sequence reads: CASSLTSGSSYNEQFF. The CDR3 DNA reads TGTGCCAGCAGTTTAACCTCGGGTAGCTCCTACAATGAGCAGTTCTTC.

This chain links TRBV5-6 with TRBJ1-1; D not certain. From germline, CDR1 is SGHDT and CDR2 YYEEEE. With 3 bases removed from V and 1 base from J, the gap between germline ends came to 7 bases. The CDR3 is 13 residues long. Written as DNA, the CDR3 is TGTGCCAGCAGCTCCGACGGGAACACTGAAGCTTTCTTT. Its translation: CASSSDGNTEAFF.

This chain uses TRBV5-1 with TRBJ2-5; D unresolved. In germline, CDR1 is SGHRS, CDR2 YFSETQ. Between the trimmed V and J ends, which lost 3 bases and 5 bases, there was a span of 5 bases. This CDR3 has 11 amino acids. Written as DNA, the CDR3 is TGCGCCAGCAGCTATTCTGAGACCCAGTACTTC. Translation: CASSYSETQYF.

V gene TRBV28 combines with J gene TRBJ2-7, with D perhaps TRBD2 (5 bases). Trimming took 5 bases from V and 4 from J, leaving 18 bases between them. The CDR3 consists of 15 residues. Germline CDR1 reads MDHEN; CDR2 reads SYDVKM. CDR3 DNA: TGTGCCAGCAGTGACCTAGTGGCGCGGGCGTACGAGCAGTACTTC. Residues: CASSDLVARAYEQYF. Combining the CDR3 with reference TRBV28 and TRBJ2-7 gives the whole variable domain DVKVTQSSRYLVKRTGEKVFLECVQDMDHENMFWYRQDPGLGLRLIYFSYDVKMKEKGDIPEGYSVSREKKERFSLILESASTNQTSMYLCASSDLVARAYEQYFGPGTRLTVT.

V and J are TRBV19 and TRBJ2-1; D ambiguous. The germline V gene has CDR1 LNHDA and CDR2 SQIVND (reference sequence). The CDR3 spans 14 residues. Trimming pared 5 bases from V and 4 bases from J, leaving 12 bases between. CDR3 protein: CASSGVGAYNEQFF. The CDR3 DNA reads TGTGCCAGTAGTGGAGTGGGCGCATACAATGAGCAGTTCTTC.

This CDR3 is CASSPTGNTGELFF. The CDR3 DNA is TGTGCCAGCTCACCCACAGGGAACACCGGGGAGCTGTTTTTT. The chain joins TRBV18 to TRBJ2-2, with TRBD1 as a possible D gene (5 bases). This CDR3 is 14 amino acids long. CDR1 KGHSH and CDR2 LQKENI come from the germline V gene. V lost 3 bases, J lost 1 base, and 6 bases lay in between.

This chain links TRBV28 with TRBJ2-1, with D tentatively TRBD2 (6 bases). Germline V gene sequence: CDR1 MDHEN, CDR2 SYDVKM. CDR3 length equals 13 residues. The germline V and J ends were trimmed by 6 bases and 7 bases, with 13 bases remaining between them. The CDR3 spells CASRAGGRNEQFF. The CDR3 region has the DNA TGTGCCAGCAGGGCCGGTGGGAGGAATGAGCAGTTCTTC.

CDR3 in DNA: TGTGCCAGCAGCTTACTCACCTACGAGCAGTACTTC. This translates into CASSLLTYEQYF. V is TRBV7-2 and J is TRBJ2-7; D unclear. V lost 2 bases and J lost 2, with 4 bases in between. CDR3 size: 12 residues. Germline V CDR1 and CDR2: SGHTA, FQGNSA.

The V and J genes are TRBV28 and TRBJ1-3; 10 bases map to TRBD1. J gave up 9 bases and V 7 bases, and 9 bases lay outside the gene matches. Germline V gene data show CDR1 as MDHEN and CDR2 as SYDVKM. The CDR3 has 14 residues. The CDR3 bases are TGTGCCAGCATATTTCGGACAGGGGGTAGCACCATATATTTT. Amino acids: CASIFRTGGSTIYF.

The V call is TRBV28, the J call TRBJ1-1; D is unclear. V lost 7 bases to trimming and J lost 7 bases, with 13 bases between them. Germline V gives CDR1 MDHEN, CDR2 SYDVKM. The CDR3 length is 12 residues. The CDR3 protein is CASIRQGIEAFF. The CDR3, as DNA: TGTGCCAGCATCCGGCAAGGGATTGAAGCTTTCTTT.